Each of the 28 T cell receptor beta chains below was sequenced from the same sample in a study of Ad26.COV2.S vaccination and SARS-CoV-2 variants. The assay was immunoSEQ multiplex PCR, and TCRdb's table has in-frame clones only and misses some. The sample lists around 300,000 clones, 85% to 90% occurring once. The treatment denotes: 19 received Ad26.COV2.S at low or high dose, single or two shots; roughly five received placebo; per-sample allocation not given. Day 63 after the first injection of vaccine or placebo was the sampling time. The sample consisted of peripheral blood, taken in a trial of Ad26.COV2.S vaccine versus placebo. The receptor set was obtained from a person aged 18-65 years who received the Ad26.COV2.S COVID-19 vaccine or a placebo.

A single count supports this clone. Just one base apart from a much larger clone, this may be a read error. This sample includes further DNA sequences coding for the same CDR3. V and J are TRBV7-9 and TRBJ1-2; no reliable D call. Deletions cut 1 base from V and 5 bases from J, with 5 bases between. The CDR3 runs 12 residues. Germline CDR1 and CDR2: SEHNR and FQNEAQ (reference sequence). CDR3 sequence (DNA): TGTGCCAGCAGCTTAGAGGGTTATGGCTACACCTTC. This translates into CASSLEGYGYTF.

The chain recombines TRBV19 with TRBJ1-1; no clear D gene. The V end lost 1 base, the J end lost 3 bases, and 9 bases lay between the germline ends. CDR1 is LNHDA and CDR2 is SQIVND in the germline V gene (reference sequence). CDR3 length equals 14 residues. The CDR3 coding sequence is TGTGCCAGTAGTATAGGGCTCGGTGACACTGAAGCTTTCTTT. Its protein is CASSIGLGDTEAFF.

J is TRBJ1-5 and V is TRBV19, with D maybe TRBD1 (6 bases). With 7 bases removed from V and 4 bases from J, the gap between germline ends came to 26 bases. The CDR3 is 18 residues long. Germline CDR1 is LNHDA and CDR2 is SQIVND (reference sequence). The CDR3 coding sequence is TGTGCCAGTATAATCAACGGGGGGGCAATGGGGCTAAATCAGCCCCAGCATTTT. Residues: CASIINGGAMGLNQPQHF.

Only a few counts were recorded for this clone. V usage is TRBV13 and J usage is TRBJ2-1; the match to TRBD2 covers 9 bases. The CDR3 is made up of 14 amino acids. Germline CDR1 is PRHDT and CDR2 is FYEKMQ (reference sequence). V trimming: 5 bases; J trimming: 10 bases; junction bases outside the gene matches: 9. CDR3 protein: CASSLGLAISEQFF. The CDR3 DNA follows: TGTGCCAGCAGCCTCGGACTAGCGATTAGCGAGCAGTTCTTC. The complete variable domain, with remaining parts taken from reference TRBV13 and TRBJ2-1, reads AAGVIQSPRHLIKEKRETATLKCYPIPRHDTVYWYQQGPGQDPQFLISFYEKMQSDKGSIPDRFSAQQFSDYHSELNMSSLELGDSALYFCASSLGLAISEQFFGPGTRLTVL.

As DNA, the CDR3 is TGTGCCAGCAGCTTAGCCATCAGGTCGGGCCCCAATGGCTACACCTTC. Amino acids: CASSLAIRSGPNGYTF. The V and J genes are TRBV7-9 and TRBJ1-2, with D unclear. The CDR3 sequence is 16 residues long. From germline, CDR1 is SEHNR and CDR2 FQNEAQ (reference sequence). V was cut by 0 bases and J by 6 bases, with 17 bases left in between.

Concerning this clone itself: A read error may account for a junction end that differs from germline. The chain joins TRBV4-2 to TRBJ2-7, with no clear D. CDR3 length: 13 amino acids. Germline-derived CDR1 and CDR2 are LGHNA and YNFKEQ. CDR3: CASSQSRAASPFF. CDR3 nucleotide sequence: TGTGCCAGCAGCCAATCTAGGGCAGCCTCACCTTTTTTC.

The chain has TRBV28 and TRBJ2-1, with D maybe TRBD2 (6 bases). The germline V gene has CDR1 MDHEN and CDR2 SYDVKM. The CDR3 totals 15 residues. V was trimmed by 3 bases and J by 4 bases, leaving 13 bases between them. The CDR3 nucleotides read TGTGCCAGCAGTTTCCCTCGGGGGTCTTACAATGAGCAGTTCTTC. This translates into CASSFPRGSYNEQFF.

V is TRBV5-6 and J is TRBJ1-2; D is undetermined. From germline, CDR1 is SGHDT and CDR2 YYEEEE. CDR3 length: 15 amino acids. Between the trimmed V and J ends, which lost 0 bases and 0 bases, there was a span of 9 bases. CDR3: CASSLDGYANYGYTF. CDR3 nucleotides: TGTGCCAGCAGCTTGGATGGCTACGCTAACTATGGCTACACCTTC.

The V call is TRBV6-2 or TRBV6-3, the J call TRBJ1-1; 9 bases align to TRBD1. Germline V CDR1 and CDR2: MNHEY, SVGEGT. This CDR3 is built from 13 residues. Germline trimming cut 4 bases from V and 11 bases from J; bases unmatched to any gene: 8. As DNA, the CDR3 is TGTGCCAGCAGTTCCGGACAGGGGCCGGAGGCTTTCTTT. Its translation: CASSSGQGPEAFF.

The chain carries TRBV13 and TRBJ2-7; 7 bases line up with TRBD1. Germline lookup yields CDR1 PRHDT and CDR2 FYEKMQ (reference sequence). V lost 0 bases, J lost 2 bases, and 4 bases stayed unmatched. The CDR3 has 15 amino acids. The CDR3 protein is CASSLGRQGTYEQYF. The CDR3 DNA reads as TGTGCCAGCAGCTTAGGCCGACAGGGAACCTACGAGCAGTACTTC.

The chain carries TRBV27 and TRBJ2-7; TRBD2 aligns across 7 bases. The CDR3 has 14 amino acids. V was pared by 3 bases and J by 2 bases, with 4 bases of the junction left unmatched. Germline V CDR1 and CDR2: MNHEY, SMNVEV (reference sequence). CDR3 loop: CASSFFGGAYEQYF. CDR3 DNA sequence: TGTGCCAGCAGTTTCTTTGGGGGGGCCTACGAGCAGTACTTC.

The genes are TRBV24-1 and TRBJ1-5, with 8 bases fitting TRBD1. The germline V gene has CDR1 KGHDR and CDR2 SFDVKD. CDR3 length equals 14 residues. Trimming cost V 2 bases and J 7 bases; bases outside gene matches: 3. CDR3 residues: CATSDSDRAQPQHF. The DNA of the CDR3 is TGTGCCACCAGTGATTCGGACAGGGCCCAGCCCCAGCATTTT.

The gene calls are TRBV3-1 (or the pseudogene TRBV3-2) and TRBJ1-4; D ambiguous. The CDR3 consists of 16 residues. V was pared by 6 bases and J by 7 bases, with 21 bases between. Germline V lookup: CDR1 LGHDT, CDR2 YNNKEL (reference sequence). CDR3 protein: CASSLNAPDWVEKLFF. CDR3 sequence (DNA): TGTGCCAGCAGTTTGAACGCCCCTGATTGGGTTGAAAAACTGTTTTTT.

The chain links TRBV19 to TRBJ1-1; TRBD1 matches 7 bases. The V gene's germline CDR1 is LNHDA and CDR2 SQIVND (reference sequence). The CDR3 runs 15 residues. Trimming removed 2 bases from V and 0 bases from J; junction bases left unmatched: 3. The CDR3 loop reads CASSIPQGLNTEAFF. As DNA, the CDR3 is TGTGCCAGTAGTATACCACAGGGGTTGAACACTGAAGCTTTCTTT.

J is TRBJ1-1 and V is TRBV3-1 (or the pseudogene TRBV3-2); D perhaps matches TRBD1 (5 bases). Germline CDR1 reads LGHDT; CDR2 reads YNNKEL (reference sequence). Deletions cut 4 bases from V and 2 bases from J, with 11 bases between. The CDR3 runs 14 residues. For the CDR3, the DNA is TGTGCCAGCAGCCGGGGGGAGCTCAACACTGAAGCTTTCTTT. Translated: CASSRGELNTEAFF.

CDR3: CASSLEGGLGKRETQYF. CDR3 bases: TGTGCCAGCAGCTTAGAGGGGGGACTGGGCAAGCGAGAGACCCAGTACTTC. V gene TRBV11-2 combines with J gene TRBJ2-5; weak D call: TRBD2 (6 bases). Germline assignment: CDR1 SGHAT and CDR2 FQNNGV. There are 17 residues in the CDR3. Trimming removed 0 bases at V and 4 bases at J, with 18 bases between.

The chain has TRBV10-3 and TRBJ1-2; 7 nucleotides match TRBD1. CDR1 is ENHRY, CDR2 SYGVKD, per germline. The V gene end was trimmed by 3 bases and the J gene end by 2 bases; junction bases not matched to a gene: 3. The CDR3 covers 14 residues. CDR3 bases: TGTGCCATCAGTGACCAACAGGGGAACTATGGCTACACCTTC. Amino acid sequence: CAISDQQGNYGYTF.

The gene calls are TRBV7-8 and TRBJ2-7; D is ambiguous. Trimming left V 2 bases short and J 2 bases short, with 7 bases between. Germline CDR1 SGHVS, CDR2 FQNEAQ. This CDR3 comprises 13 residues. As DNA, the CDR3 is TGTGCCAGCAGCTTACAGGACCCCTACGAGCAGTACGTC. Residues: CASSLQDPYEQYV.

The chain joins TRBV6-2 or TRBV6-3 to TRBJ2-7, with 9 bases that match TRBD1. The ends lost 7 bases at V and 5 bases at J; junction bases unmatched: 15. This CDR3 spans 16 amino acids. Per the germline V gene, CDR1 is MNHEY and CDR2 is SVGEGT. CDR3 in DNA: TGTGCCAGCACCCCCCGTATGGGGACAGGGATCCACGAGCAGTACTTC. Residues: CASTPRMGTGIHEQYF.

The chain employs TRBV7-6 and TRBJ2-2, with TRBD2 matching 12 bases. The V and J ends lost 2 bases and 7 bases, in that order; junction bases with no gene match: 11. The length of the CDR3 is 18 residues. Germline V CDR1 and CDR2: SGHVS, FNYEAQ. CDR3 DNA sequence: TGTGCCAGCAGCTTACGGTCCCTAGCGGGAGGGCCCGGCGGGGAGCTGTTTTTT. The encoded protein is CASSLRSLAGGPGGELFF.

V and J are TRBV5-4 and TRBJ1-1; D gene unclear. Germline values: CDR1 SGHNT, CDR2 YYREEE (reference sequence). The CDR3 runs to 12 residues. Trimming removed 4 bases at V and 3 bases at J, with 7 bases between. CDR3 bases: TGTGCCAGCAGCCAAGACTACACTGAAGCTTTCTTT. Protein product: CASSQDYTEAFF.

The genes are TRBV7-8 and TRBJ1-5, with D perhaps TRBD1 (5 bases). CDR3 length: 15 amino acids. Germline CDR1 is SGHVS and CDR2 is FQNEAQ. V was clipped by 1 base and J by 6 bases, with 13 bases between them. The CDR3 nucleotides are TGTGCCAGCAGCTTAGTCGGAGGGGCGAGTCAGCCCCAGCATTTT. Encoded protein: CASSLVGGASQPQHF.

The rearrangement links TRBV28 to TRBJ1-6; D not certain. The CDR3 has 13 amino acids. Per germline, CDR1 MDHEN and CDR2 SYDVKM. V lost 2 bases and J lost 10, with 9 bases in between. CDR3 amino acids: CASSLSHSSPLHF. For the CDR3, the DNA is TGTGCCAGCAGTTTAAGCCACAGCTCACCCCTCCACTTT.

In DNA, the CDR3 is TGCGCCAGCAGCAAACAGGGGCGTGTGGAGACCCAGTACTTC. This gives the protein CASSKQGRVETQYF. V usage is TRBV5-1 and J usage is TRBJ2-5; 7 bases are a match to TRBD1. Germline trimming cut 4 bases from V and 5 bases from J; bases unmatched to any gene: 8. Germline CDR1 SGHRS, CDR2 YFSETQ. The CDR3 is 14 residues long.

This chain joins TRBV5-6 and TRBJ2-3; D remains unclear. Germline loops: CDR1 SGHDT, CDR2 YYEEEE. CDR3 length: 15 amino acids. Trimming removed 2 bases at V and 0 bases at J, with 10 bases between. This CDR3 reads CASSFGSMSTDTQYF. CDR3 nucleotides: TGTGCCAGCAGCTTTGGGTCAATGAGCACAGATACGCAGTATTTT.

This clone appeared once. This sequence joins TRBV4-1 and TRBJ1-1; D unresolved. CDR3 length equals 16 residues. Germline V lookup: CDR1 MGHRA, CDR2 YSYEKL. The V end was cut by 0 bases, the J end by 6 bases, with 17 bases between. The CDR3 DNA reads TGCGCCAGCAGCCAAGAAAGCGGAGGGAGATTACCTGAAGCTTTCTTT. Encoded protein: CASSQESGGRLPEAFF.

This chain connects TRBV3-1 (or the pseudogene TRBV3-2) to TRBJ1-2; weak D call: TRBD1 (6 bases). Germline lookup yields CDR1 LGHDT and CDR2 YNNKEL (reference sequence). V lost 1 base, J lost 7 bases, and 10 bases lay in between. CDR3 size: 13 residues. CDR3 in DNA: TGTGCCAGCAGCCAAGGGGACATGGGTGGCTACACCTTC. This codes for CASSQGDMGGYTF.

V is TRBV5-8 and J is TRBJ1-1, with 8 bases identical to TRBD1. Per the germline V gene, CDR1 is SGHTS and CDR2 is YDEGEE. The junction had 5 bases not matched to a gene; V was cut back by 3 bases and J by 4 bases. The CDR3 extends over 14 amino acids. CDR3 sequence: CASSYTGGITEAFF. The CDR3 DNA reads TGTGCCAGCAGCTATACAGGGGGGATCACTGAAGCTTTCTTT.